The 21 T cell receptor beta chains in this list originate from one sample, sequenced in a study of tumor and adjacent non-tumor tissue in lung cancer. The library came from three nested PCR rounds adapted from ARM-PCR protocols. TCRdb passed the multiplex PCR reads through MiXCR, listing each CDR3 protein once. The data show around 86,000 distinct CDR3 sequences, 72% seen once. This sample's RNA came from whole unsorted tissue. Material for sequencing was lung tumor tissue. Every receptor here comes from a middle-aged woman with non-small cell lung cancer.

V usage is TRBV11-2 and J usage is TRBJ2-7; D is undetermined. The CDR3 has 15 amino acids. Germline loops: CDR1 SGHAT, CDR2 FQNNGV. The V and J ends lost 8 bases and 1 base respectively, with 18 bases between them. The CDR3 nucleotides are TGTGCCAGCCACTTACATCCCCAGAGGTCCTACGAGCAGTACTTC. It specifies CASHLHPQRSYEQYF.

Details on this clonotype: At one end, the junction sequence differs from germline, possibly due to a read error. The chain has TRBV4-1 and TRBJ1-2, with D possibly being TRBD1 (6 bases). Germline V gene lookup returns CDR1 MGHRA and CDR2 YSYEKL. The CDR3 contains 14 residues. DNA of the CDR3: TGTGCCAACAGCCAAGTTTACAGGGAACATGGCTACACCTTC. As protein: CANSQVYREHGYTF.

On this clonotype itself: This could be a read error, since a much larger clone is one nucleotide away. The gene calls are TRBV7-9 and TRBJ1-4; D gene ambiguous. This CDR3 has 16 residues. CDR1 is SEHNR and CDR2 is FQNEAQ in the germline V gene (reference sequence). V shed 1 base and J shed 10 bases, with 19 bases lying between them. CDR3 DNA sequence: TGTGCCAGCAGCTTAGACATGACGGGTCGTGACGGAAAACTGTTTTTT. Translation gives CASSLDMTGRDGKLFF.

The chain links TRBV20-1 to TRBJ2-3; D unclear. CDR1 is DFQATT and CDR2 is SNEGSKA in the germline V gene (reference sequence). The CDR3 sequence is 13 residues long. V lost 5 bases and J 0 bases, leaving 9 bases between the germline ends. The CDR3 is CSAPSVSTDTQYF. DNA for the CDR3: TGCAGTGCTCCGAGCGTAAGCACAGATACGCAGTATTTT.

The chain employs TRBV25-1 and TRBJ1-4; 12 positions match TRBD1. Germline V gene data show CDR1 as MGHDK and CDR2 as SYGVNS. This CDR3 is built from 17 residues. J lost 2 bases, V lost 6 bases, and 7 bases had no gene match. CDR3 bases: TGTGCCAGCAGCGCGGGACAGGGGGCGCCCACTAATGAAAAACTGTTTTTT. This codes for CASSAGQGAPTNEKLFF.

This clonotype appeared a single time. The rearrangement uses TRBV6-2 or TRBV6-3 and TRBJ2-6; no clear D gene. V lost 11 bases to trimming and J lost 4 bases, with 12 bases between them. Looked up from germline, CDR1 is MNHEY and CDR2 is SVGEGT. The CDR3 loop spans 13 amino acids. The CDR3 loop is CACRNPGANVLTF. As DNA, the CDR3 is TGTGCCTGCCGGAACCCGGGGGCCAACGTCCTGACTTTC.

As to this clonotype: A much larger clone lies a single base off, so this may be a read error. This rearrangement joins TRBV6-5 to TRBJ2-5; D gene ambiguous. V was pared by 6 bases and J by 4 bases, with 6 bases between. The CDR3 runs 11 residues. Germline-derived CDR1 and CDR2 are MNHEY and SVGAGI. CDR3 coding DNA: TGTGCCAGCAGCATCGGAGAGACCCAGTACTTC. It encodes CASSIGETQYF.

V is TRBV4-1 and J is TRBJ2-4, with D possibly being TRBD2 (6 bases). V shed 5 bases and J shed 10 bases, with 24 bases lying between them. This CDR3 contains 16 residues. Germline lookup yields CDR1 MGHRA and CDR2 YSYEKL. In nucleotides, the CDR3 is TGCGCCAGCAGCTCCCCTAGTTGGAGGGCTACGTCTATTCAGTACTTC. Translating it yields CASSSPSWRATSIQYF.

Concerning this clonotype itself: No conserved phenylalanine or tryptophan ends this CDR3, so it is likely a read error. The gene calls are TRBV11-2 and TRBJ2-3, with a possible D match to TRBD1 (6 bases). The CDR3 has 15 residues. Germline assignment: CDR1 SGHAT and CDR2 FQNNGV. This CDR3 reads CARSTRTASTDTQYY. Written as DNA, the CDR3 is TGTGCCAGGAGCACTCGGACAGCCAGCACAGATACACAGTATTAT.

A few counts support this clonotype. The chain recombines TRBV7-9 with TRBJ1-1, with D hard to call. The CDR3 is made up of 14 amino acids. Per germline, CDR1 SEHNR and CDR2 FQNEAQ (reference sequence). The V and J ends lost 1 base and 3 bases respectively, with 9 bases between them. DNA of the CDR3: TGTGCCAGCAGCTTAGGCAGCCTTGACACTGAAGCTTTCTTT. This sequence encodes CASSLGSLDTEAFF.

Concerning this clonotype: The junction shows a germline mismatch at one end, possibly a read error. V gene TRBV11-2 combines with J gene TRBJ2-4; D is possibly TRBD2 (7 bases). Germline CDR1 reads SGHAT; CDR2 reads FQNNGV. CDR3 length: 16 amino acids. In nucleotides, the CDR3 is TGTGCCAGCAGCCCGGGGGCTATCGGGGGGAAGGGCATTCAGAACTTC. Its translation is CASSPGAIGGKGIQNF.

The chain combines TRBV7-8 with TRBJ1-2; 7 nucleotides align to TRBD1. Germline CDR1 and CDR2: SGHVS and FQNEAQ. V lost 6 bases and J lost 4; bases outside the gene matches: 5. The CDR3 has 13 amino acids. CDR3 residues: CASSRAGGYGYTF. CDR3 coding DNA: TGTGCCAGCAGTCGGGCAGGGGGCTATGGCTACACCTTC.

In this sample, this clonotype turned up many times. V is TRBV10-2 and J is TRBJ1-1; D remains ambiguous. The V end lost 6 bases, the J end lost 1 base, and 9 bases lay between the germline ends. This CDR3 has 13 residues. Germline loops: CDR1 WSHSY, CDR2 SAAADI. The CDR3 DNA reads TGCGCCAGCAGGGAGGGTCGGAACACTGAAGCTTTCTTT. Amino acid sequence: CASREGRNTEAFF.

Of note for this clonotype: Mismatch with germline at one junction end may stem from a read error. The chain is built from TRBV6-5 and TRBJ1-6; D uncertain. Germline CDR1 and CDR2: MNHEY and SVGAGI. This CDR3 has 14 residues. For the CDR3, the DNA is TGTGCCAGCGGCAGGAGAGGCGTAAATTCAGCCCTCCACTTT. Translated, it gives CASGRRGVNSALHF.

Concerning this clonotype itself: One base away lies a much larger clone, so this may be a sequencing read error. This sequence joins TRBV30 and TRBJ2-3; 9 nucleotides line up with TRBD2. Germline CDR1 is GTSNPN and CDR2 is SVGIG (reference sequence). The CDR3 is 14 residues long. CDR3 sequence: CAWILAGASDAQYF. The CDR3 DNA sequence: TGTGCCTGGATACTAGCGGGTGCATCAGATGCGCAGTATTTT.

Concerning this clonotype itself: Given a much more abundant clone one base away, this may be a read error. The chain carries TRBV10-3 and TRBJ2-5; 7 bases line up with TRBD2. The trim removed 4 bases at V and 1 base at J, leaving 6 bases unmatched. The CDR3 spans 15 residues. The germline V gene encodes CDR1 ENHRY and CDR2 SYGVKD. Here the CDR3 reads CAISGSGTIQETQYF. CDR3 DNA sequence: TGTGCCATCAGTGGCAGCGGGACTATCCAAGAGACCCAGTACTTC.

This clonotype was seen only once. The chain links TRBV12-3 or TRBV12-4 to TRBJ2-7; D might be TRBD2 (6 bases). The ends were cut back, 7 bases at V and 1 base at J, with 8 bases in the middle. This CDR3 has 12 residues. In DNA, the CDR3 is TGTGCCAGCACTGGGACTTCCTACGAGCAGTACTTC. This translates into CASTGTSYEQYF.

In the case of this clonotype: Compared with germline, one end of the junction differs, possibly owing to a read error. The chain is built from TRBV6-2 or TRBV6-3 and TRBJ2-1; D remains unclear. The germline gives CDR1 MNHEY, CDR2 SVGEGT. CDR3 size: 13 residues. The CDR3 protein is CTSSSSETNEHFF. The CDR3 nucleotides read TGTACCAGCAGTTCCAGCGAGACCAATGAGCACTTCTTC.

A remark on this clonotype: It is likely a read error, because the conserved phenylalanine at the end of the CDR3 is missing. J is TRBJ1-1 and V is TRBV11-3; maybe TRBD1 (6 bases). Germline loops: CDR1 SGHNT, CDR2 YENEEA. The CDR3 is made up of 13 amino acids. The CDR3 sequence is CASTRTANSEAFS. For the CDR3, the DNA is TGTGCCAGCACCCGGACAGCTAACTCTGAGGCTTTCTCT.

This chain joins TRBV4-2 and TRBJ2-1; 9 bases fit TRBD2. The CDR3 is 16 amino acids. Germline CDR1 and CDR2: LGHNA and YNFKEQ. Trimming at V came to 1 base and at J to 8 bases, leaving 9 bases not matched to a gene. This CDR3 is CASSQGASGDIDEQFF. The DNA for the CDR3 is TGTGCCAGCAGCCAAGGGGCTAGCGGGGATATAGATGAGCAGTTCTTC.

A word on this clonotype: Germline and junction disagree at one end, which may indicate a read error. The chain joins TRBV4-2 to TRBJ2-2; 7 bases fit TRBD2. Germline-derived CDR1 and CDR2 are LGHNA and YNFKEQ. The CDR3 consists of 15 residues. The CDR3 DNA sequence: TGTGCCAGGAGCCAAGGTTCGGTGAGCAGCGGGGAACTGTTTTTT. Translating it yields CARSQGSVSSGELFF.